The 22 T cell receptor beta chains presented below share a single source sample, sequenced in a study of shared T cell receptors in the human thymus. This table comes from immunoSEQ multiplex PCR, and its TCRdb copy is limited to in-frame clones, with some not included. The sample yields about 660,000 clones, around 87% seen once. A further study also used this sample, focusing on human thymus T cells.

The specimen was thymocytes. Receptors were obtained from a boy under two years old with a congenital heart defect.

Here the CDR3 DNA reads TGTGCCAGCAGTGCAGGGGGCTTCGGTGTGGGCAAAAACATTCAGTACTTC. Protein product: CASSAGGFGVGKNIQYF. The V gene is TRBV6-1, the J gene TRBJ2-4, with 8 bases that match TRBD1. Trimming took 4 bases from V and 3 from J; bases not matched to a gene: 11. The CDR3 sequence is 17 residues long. Germline V gene data show CDR1 as MNHNS and CDR2 as SASEGT.

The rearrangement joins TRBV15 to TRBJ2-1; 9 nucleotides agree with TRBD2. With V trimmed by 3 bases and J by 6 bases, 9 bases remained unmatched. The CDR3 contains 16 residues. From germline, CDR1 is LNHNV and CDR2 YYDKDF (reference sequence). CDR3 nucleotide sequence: TGTGCCACCAGCAGGGTCTATAGCGGGGGCCTCAATGAGCAGTTCTTC. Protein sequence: CATSRVYSGGLNEQFF.

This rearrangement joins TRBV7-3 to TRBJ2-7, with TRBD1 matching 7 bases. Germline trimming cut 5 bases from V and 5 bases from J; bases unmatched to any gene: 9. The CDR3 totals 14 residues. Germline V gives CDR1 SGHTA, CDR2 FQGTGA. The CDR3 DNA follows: TGTGCCAGCAGCCCCGGGGCAGGGGGACACGAGCAGTACTTC. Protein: CASSPGAGGHEQYF. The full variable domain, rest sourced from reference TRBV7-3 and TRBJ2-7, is GAGVSQTPSNKVTEKGKYVELRCDPISGHTALYWYRQSLGQGPEFLIYFQGTGAADDSGLPNDRFFAVRPEGSVSTLKIQRTERGDSAVYLCASSPGAGGHEQYFGPGTRLTVT.

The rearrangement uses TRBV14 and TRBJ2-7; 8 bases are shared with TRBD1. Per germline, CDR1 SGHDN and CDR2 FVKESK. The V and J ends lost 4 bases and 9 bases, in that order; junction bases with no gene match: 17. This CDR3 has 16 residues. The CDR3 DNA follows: TGTGCCAGCAGCCCCTCCTCCGGGACAGGAGTATATGGGCAGTACTTC. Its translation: CASSPSSGTGVYGQYF. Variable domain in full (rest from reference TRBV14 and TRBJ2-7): EAGVTQFPSHSVIEKGQTVTLRCDPISGHDNLYWYRRVMGKEIKFLLHFVKESKQDESGMPNNRFLAERTGGTYSTLKVQPAELEDSGVYFCASSPSSGTGVYGQYFGPGTRLTVT.

This CDR3 reads CASSELAGGGEQFF. In nucleotides, the CDR3 is TGTGCCAGCAGTGAACTAGCGGGAGGGGGTGAGCAGTTCTTC. This chain connects TRBV2 to TRBJ2-1, with 12 bases that match TRBD2. CDR1 and CDR2 from the germline V gene are SNHLY and FYNNEI. After removal of 2 bases from V and 9 bases from J, the junction contained 2 bases not matched to a gene. The CDR3 length is 14 residues.

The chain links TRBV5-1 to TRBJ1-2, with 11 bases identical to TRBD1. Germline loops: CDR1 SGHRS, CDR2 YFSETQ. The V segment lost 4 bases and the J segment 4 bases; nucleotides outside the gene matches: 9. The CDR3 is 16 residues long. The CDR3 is CASSVVGTGGVYGYTF. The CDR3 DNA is TGCGCCAGCAGCGTCGTAGGGACAGGGGGGGTCTATGGCTACACCTTC.

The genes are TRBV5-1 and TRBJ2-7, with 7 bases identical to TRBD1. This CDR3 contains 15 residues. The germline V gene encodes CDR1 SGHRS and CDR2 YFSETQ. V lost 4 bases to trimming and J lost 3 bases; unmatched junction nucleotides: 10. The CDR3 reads CASSRPTTGDYEQYF. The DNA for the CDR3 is TGCGCCAGCAGCAGGCCGACTACAGGGGACTACGAGCAGTACTTC.

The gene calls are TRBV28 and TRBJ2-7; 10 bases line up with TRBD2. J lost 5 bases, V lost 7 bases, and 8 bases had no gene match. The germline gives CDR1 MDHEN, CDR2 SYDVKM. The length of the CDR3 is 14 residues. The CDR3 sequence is CASKAGTSEHEQYF. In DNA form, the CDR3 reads TGTGCCAGCAAGGCCGGGACTAGCGAACACGAGCAGTACTTC.

CDR3 region: CASSQLDWRTDTQYF. The CDR3 region has the DNA TGCGCCAGCAGCCAACTGGACTGGCGGACAGATACGCAGTATTTT. The chain carries TRBV4-3 and TRBJ2-3; tentatively, D is TRBD2 (5 bases). The CDR3 consists of 15 residues. Trimming shortened V by 2 bases and J by 3 bases, and 12 bases separated the two germline ends. Germline CDR1 and CDR2: LGHNA and YSLEER.

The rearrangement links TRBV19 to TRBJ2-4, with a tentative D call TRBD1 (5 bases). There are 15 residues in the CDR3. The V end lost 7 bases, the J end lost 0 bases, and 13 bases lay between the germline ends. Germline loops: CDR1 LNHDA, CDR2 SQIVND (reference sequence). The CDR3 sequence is CASTQGHLAKNIQYF. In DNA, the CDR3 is TGTGCCAGTACCCAGGGTCATTTAGCCAAAAACATTCAGTACTTC.

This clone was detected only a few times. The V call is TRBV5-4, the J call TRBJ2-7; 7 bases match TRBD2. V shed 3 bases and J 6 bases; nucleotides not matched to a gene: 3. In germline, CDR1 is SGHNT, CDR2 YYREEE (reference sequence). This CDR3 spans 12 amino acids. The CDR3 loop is CASSWGGSEQYF. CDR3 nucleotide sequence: TGTGCCAGCAGCTGGGGGGGATCCGAGCAGTACTTC.

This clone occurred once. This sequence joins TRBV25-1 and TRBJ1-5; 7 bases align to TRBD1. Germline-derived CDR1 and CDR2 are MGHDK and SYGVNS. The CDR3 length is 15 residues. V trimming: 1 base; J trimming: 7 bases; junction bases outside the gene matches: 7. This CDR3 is CASSEFDREGQPQHF. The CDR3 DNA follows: TGTGCCAGCAGTGAATTTGACAGGGAAGGACAGCCCCAGCATTTT.

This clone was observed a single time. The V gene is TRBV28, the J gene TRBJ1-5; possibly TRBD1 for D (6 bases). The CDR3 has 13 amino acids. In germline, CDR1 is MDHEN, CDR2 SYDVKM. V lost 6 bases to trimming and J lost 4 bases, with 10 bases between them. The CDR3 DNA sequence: TGTGCCAGCAGAACAGGGCCGAATCAGCCCCAGCATTTT. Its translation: CASRTGPNQPQHF.

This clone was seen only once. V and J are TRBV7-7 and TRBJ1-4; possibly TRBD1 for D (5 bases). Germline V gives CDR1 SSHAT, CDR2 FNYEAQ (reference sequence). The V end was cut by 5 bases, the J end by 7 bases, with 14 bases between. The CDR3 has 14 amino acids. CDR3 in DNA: TGTGCCAGCAGCCATCAGGGCCCCCGTGAAAAACTGTTTTTT. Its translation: CASSHQGPREKLFF.

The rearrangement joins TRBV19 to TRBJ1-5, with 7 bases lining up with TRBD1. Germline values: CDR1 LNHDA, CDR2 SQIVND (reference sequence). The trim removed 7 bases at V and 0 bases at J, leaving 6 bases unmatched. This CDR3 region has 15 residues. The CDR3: CASTFTGDSNQPQHF. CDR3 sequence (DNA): TGTGCCAGTACATTTACAGGGGATAGCAATCAGCCCCAGCATTTT. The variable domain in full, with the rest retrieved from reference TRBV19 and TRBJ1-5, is DGGITQSPKYLFRKEGQNVTLSCEQNLNHDAMYWYRQDPGQGLRLIYYSQIVNDFQKGDIAEGYSVSREKKESFPLTVTSAQKNPTAFYLCASTFTGDSNQPQHFGDGTRLSIL.

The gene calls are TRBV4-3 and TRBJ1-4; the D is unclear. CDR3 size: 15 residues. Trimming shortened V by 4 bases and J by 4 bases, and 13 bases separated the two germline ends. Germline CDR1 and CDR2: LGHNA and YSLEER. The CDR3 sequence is CASSPLGRVNEKLFF. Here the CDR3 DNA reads TGCGCCAGCAGCCCCCTCGGGCGGGTTAATGAAAAACTGTTTTTT.

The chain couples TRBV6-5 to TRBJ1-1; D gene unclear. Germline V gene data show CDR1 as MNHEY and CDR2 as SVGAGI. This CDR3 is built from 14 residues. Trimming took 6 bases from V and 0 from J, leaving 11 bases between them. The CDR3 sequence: CASRAYLMNTEAFF. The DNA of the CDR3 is TGTGCCAGCAGGGCATACCTTATGAACACTGAAGCTTTCTTT.

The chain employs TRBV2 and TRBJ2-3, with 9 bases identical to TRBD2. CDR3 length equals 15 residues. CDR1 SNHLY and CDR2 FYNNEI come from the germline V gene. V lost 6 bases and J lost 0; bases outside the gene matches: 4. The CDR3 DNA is TGTGCCAGCAGGAAGGCGGGAGGGAGCACAGATACGCAGTATTTT. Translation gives CASRKAGGSTDTQYF. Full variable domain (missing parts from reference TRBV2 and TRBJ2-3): EPEVTQTPSHQVTQMGQEVILRCVPISNHLYFYWYRQILGQKVEFLVSFYNNEISEKSEIFDDQFSVERPDGSNFTLKIRSTKLEDSAMYFCASRKAGGSTDTQYFGPGTRLTVL.

As DNA, the CDR3 is TGTGCCACCAGCAGGGATGACAGACCCTACGAGCAGTACTTC. Its translation is CATSRDDRPYEQYF. The gene calls are TRBV15 and TRBJ2-7; maybe TRBD1 (5 bases). Germline V gene lookup returns CDR1 LNHNV and CDR2 YYDKDF (reference sequence). V gave up 3 bases and J gave up 2 bases, with 11 bases separating them. The CDR3 length is 14 residues.

The CDR3 spells CASSPLRSSYNEQFF. The CDR3 bases are TGTGCCAGCTCACCCTTACGTAGCTCCTACAATGAGCAGTTCTTC. The J gene is TRBJ2-1, the V gene TRBV18; D remains ambiguous. V lost 3 bases, J lost 0 bases, and 9 bases lay in between. The germline V gene has CDR1 KGHSH and CDR2 LQKENI. This CDR3 contains 15 residues.

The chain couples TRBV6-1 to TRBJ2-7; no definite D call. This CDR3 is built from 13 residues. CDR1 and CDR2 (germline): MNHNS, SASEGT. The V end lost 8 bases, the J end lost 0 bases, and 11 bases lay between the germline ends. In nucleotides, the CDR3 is TGTGCCAGCCTTCTTATTTACTCCTACGAGCAGTACTTC. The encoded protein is CASLLIYSYEQYF.

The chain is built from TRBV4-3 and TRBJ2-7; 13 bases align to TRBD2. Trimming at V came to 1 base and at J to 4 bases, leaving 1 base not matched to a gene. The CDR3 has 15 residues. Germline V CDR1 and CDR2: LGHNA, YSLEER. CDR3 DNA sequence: TGCGCCAGCAGCCAAGGACTAGCGGGGGGATACGAGCAGTACTTC. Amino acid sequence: CASSQGLAGGYEQYF.